The T cell receptor (beta chain) under discussion was sequenced for a study of cytomegalovirus exposure and HLA in healthy donors. Overall study results and limits: The classifier reportedly diagnosed cytomegalovirus status with high specificity and sensitivity.

Note on this clone: Its specificity is not known.

The CDR3 extends over 12 amino acids. The V and J ends lost 6 bases and 3 bases respectively, with 8 bases between them. TCRdb's copy holds only in-frame clones and misses some; the assay was immunoSEQ multiplex PCR. The sample comprises fewer than 200,000 clones, around 85% of which are singletons, and 15% to 20% rests with the top ten. Material: PBMCs. The V and J genes are TRBV6-7 and TRBJ1-1; no clear D gene. TRBV6-7 is labeled an ORF, and its function is uncertain. This TCR came from a man younger than 30 in good health and CMV-seropositive. The CDR3 DNA reads as TGTGCCAGCAGGAGTTTGGACACTGAAGCTTTCTTT. Amino acids: CASRSLDTEAFF.